Many counts were recorded for the clone carrying this T cell receptor beta chain. The source of the sample is a study of CD8+CD57+ T cells in acquired aplastic anemia. CDR3 length equals 13 residues. In germline, CDR1 is SGHRS, CDR2 YFSETQ. V lost 4 bases to trimming and J lost 4 bases; unmatched junction nucleotides: 4. Patients included in sequencing had previously demonstrated CD8+CD57+ cell expansion by flow cytometry. TCR beta VDJ and CDR3 profiling used genomic DNA as template. In TCRdb, the reads were re-called with MiXCR into one record per CDR3 protein. The table lists around 500,000 distinct CDR3 sequences, approximately 33% of them singletons.

The chain recombines TRBV5-1 with TRBJ1-2; 7 bases agree with TRBD1. Sequencing was carried out using sorted CD4+, CD8+, or CD8+CD57+ T cells (not recorded which) from PBMCs. The TCR comes from a human donor with aplastic anemia. Here the CDR3 reads CASSRDSIYGYTF. DNA for the CDR3: TGCGCCAGCAGCAGGGACAGTATCTATGGCTACACCTTC.